This T cell receptor beta chain was identified in a study of T-cell memory formation after mild COVID-19. About this clonotype: Its antigen is not known.

V lost 1 base and J 3 bases, leaving 13 bases between the germline ends. Looked up from germline, CDR1 is SEHNR and CDR2 is FQNEAQ (reference sequence). The CDR3 has 15 residues. Study-wide results and limits: Mainly in CM and EM were contracting CD4+ clones; CD8+ were in EMRA. Certain responding clones were present in pre-infection memory, suggesting participation of cross-reactive memory. CD4+ bias marked clones expanding day 15 to 37, unlike balanced contracting clones.

It was 5'RACE with constant-segment primers that produced the TCR alpha and TCR beta cDNA libraries, which carried sample barcodes and UMIs. TCRdb re-derived calls from the 5' RACE reads in MiXCR, one entry per CDR3 protein. The data hold 65,000 to 90,000 distinct CDR3 sequences, with more than 11% observed a single time. The TCR sequence derives from an adult woman who had mild COVID-19 (a few samples of this study predate the infection). Cell type and time point are not known. The specimen sequenced was PBMCs or a T cell subset sorted from them (not recorded which). The genes are TRBV7-9 and TRBJ2-7; D not resolved. CDR3 residues: CASSLGSGAFYEQYF. The CDR3, as DNA: TGTGCCAGCAGCTTAGGGTCCGGCGCCTTCTACGAGCAGTACTTC.